This is a list of T cell receptor beta chains from one sample in a study of T cell changes during pregnancy in multiple sclerosis. Profiled with immunoSEQ multiplex PCR; TCRdb holds only in-frame clones, not every one. Among some 93,000 clones, 85% to 95% were seen once, and the ten largest hold approximately 1.9%. Here the sequenced sample was peripheral blood, taken after pregnancy. The source is a female donor with multiple sclerosis, enrolled in a pregnancy study. The CDR3 runs from the conserved cysteine through the conserved F or W.

len | v_gene | CDR3aa
13 | TRBV18 | CASSPLQDQPQHF
12 | TRBV30 | CAWGDSRGEQYF
16 | TRBV18 | CASSRQGAGPADTQYF
15 | TRBV18 | CASSPGSGRTYEQYF
13 | TRBV14 | CASSQDRFTEAFF
14 | TRBV25-1 | CASSDAGDSSPLHF
15 | TRBV6-1 | CASSEGGRNTGELFF
16 | TRBV18 | CASSPWDRRMNTEAFF
15 | TRBV19 | CASSIVGQGGETQYF
13 | TRBV10-1 | CASSGPGVGELFF
16 | TRBV19 | CASSLGQGSFSSPLHF
17 | TRBV5-6 | CASSTRTGALSNQPQHF
15 | TRBV5-1 | CASSSLTGGSYEQYF
13 | TRBV28 | CASSFRAGNTIYF
14 | TRBV7-9 | CASSLNRGTDTQYF
15 | TRBV5-1 | CASSSVGTGSLEQYF
14 | TRBV30 | CAWVPEWSNYGYTF
15 | TRBV19 | CASTPDSSYNSPLHF
14 | TRBV11-1 | CASSGGQGATEAFF
15 | TRBV6-1 | CASSELSGGWTEAFF
16 | TRBV7-6 | CASSLRLAGLTDTQYF
12 | TRBV7-9 | CASSLEREGKYF
15 | TRBV27 | CASSPDGRAGGEQFF
13 | TRBV6-1 | CASSALEGVEAFF
13 | TRBV10-3 | CATGTSAPDTQYF
15 | TRBV7-8 | CASSSGTGDNSPLHF
16 | TRBV10-1 | CASSEAATRSYNEQFF
13 | TRBV7-2 | CASSLATHYGYTF
14 | TRBV19 | CASSLGQASYEQYF
16 | TRBV5-1 | CASSLDGQSFNYGYTF
17 | TRBV7-2 | CASSLENRPFSGNTIYF
16 | TRBV4-3 | CASSQDGTGGPGEQFF
15 | TRBV10-2 | CASSDSGLAGHEQFF
16 | TRBV5-1 | CASSSGLAGAQETQYF
14 | TRBV7-8 | CASSLGLAKDTQYF
16 | TRBV10-3 | CAIRGGQGAGNTEAFF
15 | TRBV7-9 | CASSVGTGAGQPQHF
19 | TRBV2 | CASSETPTGANPIQNIQYF
14 | TRBV7-2 | CASSPQGVGTEAFF
15 | TRBV27 | CASTTKGGNLVEQFF
15 | TRBV4-1 | CASSQSGVMNTEAFF
12 | TRBV5-1 | CASSLQGTEAFF
13 | TRBV5-6 | CASSRGSYGELFF
13 | TRBV2 | CASRTDRNEKLFF
11 | TRBV18 | CASSPRGAQYF
12 | TRBV10-3 | CATATGESGAFF
13 | TRBV7-9 | CATDGMDRARQFF
12 | TRBV6-6 | CASTTGIAEAFF
14 | TRBV2 | CASKISSGGYEQYF
15 | TRBV12-5 | CASGNTGDFSYEQYF
14 | TRBV7-9 | CASSLTGGSAEAFF